Only a few counts were recorded for the clone carrying this TCR beta chain. The sample is drawn from a study of blood T cell repertoires in COVID-19. Study-wide context: Italy, Spain and the United States were the sources of the convalescent and acute COVID-19 samples. PBMCs, B-cell-depleted T cells, or T cells provided the cDNA or gDNA that made up the material.

Original data processing: Amplification of reference gene primers provided the estimated nucleated cell counts. Data came from immunoSEQ multiplex PCR; TCRdb stores just in-frame clones and leaves some out. V, J and clone size derive from that table, while D and trimming were established from the DNA sequence. The table records about 220,000 clones, roughly 80% of them present only once. The CDR3 has 16 amino acids. V was shortened by 2 bases and J by 0 bases, with 14 bases between the two germline ends. CDR1 is MNHGY and CDR2 is SAAAGT in the germline V gene. Sequenced sample: peripheral blood. This receptor was obtained from a woman in her thirties who had recovered from COVID-19. This chain links TRBV6-8 with TRBJ2-7; possibly TRBD2 for D (6 bases). CDR3 region: CASSYKGRSSSYEQYF. CDR3 coding DNA: TGTGCCAGCAGTTACAAAGGGAGGTCGAGCTCCTACGAGCAGTACTTC.